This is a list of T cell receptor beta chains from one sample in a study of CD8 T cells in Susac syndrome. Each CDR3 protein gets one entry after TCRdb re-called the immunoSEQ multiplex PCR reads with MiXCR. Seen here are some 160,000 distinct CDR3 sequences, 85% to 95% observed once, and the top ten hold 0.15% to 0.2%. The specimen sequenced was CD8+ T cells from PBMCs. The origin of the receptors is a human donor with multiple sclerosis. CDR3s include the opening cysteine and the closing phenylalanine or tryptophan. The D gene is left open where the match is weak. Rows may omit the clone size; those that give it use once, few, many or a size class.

CDR3 protein: CASSVEKNYGYTF; CDR3 DNA: TGTGCCAGCAGCGTCGAGAAGAACTATGGCTACACCTTC; J gene: TRBJ1-2; V gene: TRBV11-2; clone size: once; D gene: -
CDR3 protein: CASSRRGRGQSPLHF; CDR3 DNA: TGTGCCAGCAGCCGCCGTGGCAGGGGGCAGTCACCCCTCCACTTT; J gene: TRBJ1-6; V gene: TRBV5-6; clone size: -; D gene: TRBD1
CDR3 protein: CSARSSRRQETQYF; CDR3 DNA: TGCAGTGCTAGATCGTCTAGGCGGCAAGAGACCCAGTACTTC; J gene: TRBJ2-5; V gene: TRBV20-1; clone size: -; D gene: -
CDR3 protein: CASRVTPKETQYF; CDR3 DNA: TGTGCCAGCAGAGTAACACCTAAAGAGACCCAGTACTTC; J gene: TRBJ2-5; V gene: TRBV28; clone size: -; D gene: -
CDR3 protein: CASSLGLSEQYF; CDR3 DNA: TGTGCCAGCAGTTTAGGCCTCAGCGAGCAGTACTTC; J gene: TRBJ2-7; V gene: TRBV12-3/TRBV12-4; clone size: -; D gene: -
CDR3 protein: CASSLTGGNTIYF; CDR3 DNA: TGTGCCAGTAGTCTGACAGGCGGAAACACCATATATTTT; J gene: TRBJ1-3; V gene: TRBV19; clone size: -; D gene: -
CDR3 protein: CASSLAKNWFTGEAFF; CDR3 DNA: TGTGCCAGCAGCTTAGCAAAGAATTGGTTCACGGGTGAAGCTTTCTTT; J gene: TRBJ1-1; V gene: TRBV7-9; clone size: -; D gene: -
CDR3 protein: CATGSSYEQYF; CDR3 DNA: TGTGCCACCGGCAGCTCCTACGAGCAGTACTTC; J gene: TRBJ2-7; V gene: TRBV25-1; clone size: -; D gene: -
CDR3 protein: CSAWSREDDTEAFF; CDR3 DNA: TGCAGTGCCTGGTCCAGGGAGGATGACACTGAAGCTTTCTTT; J gene: TRBJ1-1; V gene: TRBV20-1; clone size: -; D gene: -
CDR3 protein: CASSSTLREQYF; CDR3 DNA: TGTGCCAGCAGCTCTACATTGCGCGAGCAGTACTTC; J gene: TRBJ2-7; V gene: TRBV7-2; clone size: -; D gene: -
CDR3 protein: CSATSGTGGDEQFF; CDR3 DNA: TGCAGTGCTACATCCGGGACAGGGGGCGATGAGCAGTTCTTC; J gene: TRBJ2-1; V gene: TRBV20-1; clone size: -; D gene: TRBD1
CDR3 protein: CASSDLWTEAFF; CDR3 DNA: TGTGCCAGCAGTGACTTGTGGACTGAAGCTTTCTTT; J gene: TRBJ1-1; V gene: TRBV2; clone size: -; D gene: -
CDR3 protein: CSVVSFDRVIYGYTF; CDR3 DNA: TGCAGCGTTGTGAGTTTTGACAGGGTCATCTATGGCTACACCTTC; J gene: TRBJ1-2; V gene: TRBV29-1; clone size: -; D gene: TRBD1
CDR3 protein: CASSSEWGTDTQYF; CDR3 DNA: TGTGCCAGCAGCTCCGAGTGGGGCACAGATACGCAGTATTTT; J gene: TRBJ2-3; V gene: TRBV13; clone size: -; D gene: -
CDR3 protein: CSAYSGRRYEQYF; CDR3 DNA: TGCAGTGCTTATAGCGGGAGACGCTACGAGCAGTACTTC; J gene: TRBJ2-7; V gene: TRBV20-1; clone size: once; D gene: TRBD2
CDR3 protein: CASSGRGSSYEQYF; CDR3 DNA: TGTGCCAGCAGTGGTCGGGGTAGCTCCTACGAGCAGTACTTC; J gene: TRBJ2-7; V gene: TRBV6-1; clone size: -; D gene: -
CDR3 protein: CASSPDRGDGYTF; CDR3 DNA: TGCGCCAGCAGCCCTGACCGGGGAGACGGCTACACCTTC; J gene: TRBJ1-2; V gene: TRBV5-1; clone size: -; D gene: -
CDR3 protein: CSVSDSPVSYEQYF; CDR3 DNA: TGCAGCGTTAGCGACAGCCCGGTGTCCTACGAGCAGTACTTC; J gene: TRBJ2-7; V gene: TRBV29-1; clone size: -; D gene: -
CDR3 protein: CAWSELAVPNYGYTF; CDR3 DNA: TGTGCCTGGAGTGAGTTGGCAGTTCCTAACTATGGCTACACCTTC; J gene: TRBJ1-2; V gene: TRBV30; clone size: once; D gene: -
CDR3 protein: CASTPVKVRGYSYEQYF; CDR3 DNA: TGTGCCAGCACCCCGGTAAAGGTGCGGGGGTACTCCTACGAGCAGTACTTC; J gene: TRBJ2-7; V gene: TRBV7-2; clone size: -; D gene: TRBD2
CDR3 protein: CASSLGTDNEQYF; CDR3 DNA: TGTGCCAGCAGCTTGGGGACAGATAACGAGCAGTACTTC; J gene: TRBJ2-7; V gene: TRBV5-6; clone size: -; D gene: -
CDR3 protein: CASSLRQGRLYEQYF; CDR3 DNA: TGTGCCAGCAGCTTACGACAGGGCCGGCTCTACGAGCAGTACTTC; J gene: TRBJ2-7; V gene: TRBV7-6; clone size: -; D gene: TRBD1
CDR3 protein: CSVGGSGRTYNEQFF; CDR3 DNA: TGCAGCGTGGGGGGGAGCGGGCGGACCTACAATGAGCAGTTCTTC; J gene: TRBJ2-1; V gene: TRBV29-1; clone size: once; D gene: TRBD2
CDR3 protein: CAVKSGELFF; CDR3 DNA: TGTGCCGTGAAGAGCGGGGAGCTGTTTTTT; J gene: TRBJ2-2; V gene: TRBV6-2/TRBV6-3; clone size: -; D gene: -
CDR3 protein: CATSRVASKETQYF; CDR3 DNA: TGTGCCACCAGCAGAGTAGCTTCAAAAGAGACCCAGTACTTC; J gene: TRBJ2-5; V gene: TRBV15; clone size: -; D gene: -
CDR3 protein: CASSLSEYNEQFF; CDR3 DNA: TGTGCCAGCAGCTTGTCGGAGTACAATGAGCAGTTCTTC; J gene: TRBJ2-1; V gene: TRBV5-4; clone size: -; D gene: -
CDR3 protein: CSVKVGRGGLPDTQYF; CDR3 DNA: TGCAGCGTTAAGGTGGGACGGGGGGGCCTCCCAGATACGCAGTATTTT; J gene: TRBJ2-3; V gene: TRBV29-1; clone size: -; D gene: TRBD2
CDR3 protein: CASSLVGTLAKNIQYF; CDR3 DNA: TGTGCCAGCAGTTTAGTAGGGACCCTGGCCAAAAACATTCAGTACTTC; J gene: TRBJ2-4; V gene: TRBV28; clone size: -; D gene: -
CDR3 protein: CASSQDSGLYYEQYF; CDR3 DNA: TGCGCCAGCAGCCAAGATTCTGGACTCTACTACGAGCAGTACTTC; J gene: TRBJ2-7; V gene: TRBV4-1; clone size: -; D gene: -